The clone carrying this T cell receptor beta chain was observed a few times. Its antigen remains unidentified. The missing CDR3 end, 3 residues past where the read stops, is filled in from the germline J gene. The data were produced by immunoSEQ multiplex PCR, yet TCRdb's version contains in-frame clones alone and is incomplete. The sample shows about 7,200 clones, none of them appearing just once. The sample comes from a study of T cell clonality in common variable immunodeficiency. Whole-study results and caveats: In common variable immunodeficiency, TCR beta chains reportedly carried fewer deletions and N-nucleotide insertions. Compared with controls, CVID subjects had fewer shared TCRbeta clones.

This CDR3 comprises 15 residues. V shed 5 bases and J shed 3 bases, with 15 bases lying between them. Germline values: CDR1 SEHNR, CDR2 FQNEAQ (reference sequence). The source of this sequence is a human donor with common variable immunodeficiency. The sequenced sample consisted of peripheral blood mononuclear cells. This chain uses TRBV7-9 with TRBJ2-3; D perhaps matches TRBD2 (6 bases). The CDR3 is CASSPGTERTDTQYF. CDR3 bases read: TGTGCCAGCAGCCCGGGGACTGAAAGAACAGATACG.